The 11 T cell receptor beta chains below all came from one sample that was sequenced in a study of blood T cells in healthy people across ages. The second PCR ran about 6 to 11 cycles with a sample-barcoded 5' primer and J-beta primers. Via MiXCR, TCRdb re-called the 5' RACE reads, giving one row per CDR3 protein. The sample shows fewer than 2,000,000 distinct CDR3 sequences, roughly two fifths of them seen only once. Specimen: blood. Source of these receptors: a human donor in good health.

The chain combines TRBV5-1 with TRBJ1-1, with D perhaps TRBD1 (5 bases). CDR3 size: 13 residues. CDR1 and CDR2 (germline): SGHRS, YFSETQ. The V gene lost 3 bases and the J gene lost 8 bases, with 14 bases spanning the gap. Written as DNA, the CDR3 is TGCGCCAGCAGCTCACAACCCAGACAGGAAGCTTTCTTT. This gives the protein CASSSQPRQEAFF.

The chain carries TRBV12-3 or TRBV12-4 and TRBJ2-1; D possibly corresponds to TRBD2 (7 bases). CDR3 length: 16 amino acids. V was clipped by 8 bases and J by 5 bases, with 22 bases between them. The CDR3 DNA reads TGTGCCAGCTGCATACCTCGGGGGGCCGGAGACAATGAGCAGTTCTTC. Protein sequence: CASCIPRGAGDNEQFF.

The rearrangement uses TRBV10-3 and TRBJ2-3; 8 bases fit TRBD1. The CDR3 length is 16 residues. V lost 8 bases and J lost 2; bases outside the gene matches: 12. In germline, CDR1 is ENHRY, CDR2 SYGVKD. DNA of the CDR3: TGTGCCATCTACTCCGGGACAGGAGTACTCACAGATACGCAGTATTTT. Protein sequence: CAIYSGTGVLTDTQYF.

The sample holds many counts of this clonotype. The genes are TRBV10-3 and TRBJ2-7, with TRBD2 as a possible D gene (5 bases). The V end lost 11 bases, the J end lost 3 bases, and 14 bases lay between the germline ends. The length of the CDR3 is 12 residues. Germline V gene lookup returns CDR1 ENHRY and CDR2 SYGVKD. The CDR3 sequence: CASRDFGYEQYF. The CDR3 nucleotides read TGTGCCTCGAGGGATTTCGGCTACGAGCAGTACTTC.

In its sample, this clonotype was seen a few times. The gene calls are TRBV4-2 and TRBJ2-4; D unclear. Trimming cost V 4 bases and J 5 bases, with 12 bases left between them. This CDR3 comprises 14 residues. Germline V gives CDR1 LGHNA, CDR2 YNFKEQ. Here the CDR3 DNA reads TGTGCCAGCAGCCTAAGATCGGCCCAAAACATTCAGTACTTC. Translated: CASSLRSAQNIQYF.

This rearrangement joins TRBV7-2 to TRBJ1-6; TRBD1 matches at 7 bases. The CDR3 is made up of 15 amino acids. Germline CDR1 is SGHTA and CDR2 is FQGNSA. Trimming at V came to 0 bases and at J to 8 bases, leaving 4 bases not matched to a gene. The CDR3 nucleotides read TGTGCCAGCAGCTTAGCGGGACAGTTGGATTCACCCCTCCACTTT. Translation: CASSLAGQLDSPLHF.

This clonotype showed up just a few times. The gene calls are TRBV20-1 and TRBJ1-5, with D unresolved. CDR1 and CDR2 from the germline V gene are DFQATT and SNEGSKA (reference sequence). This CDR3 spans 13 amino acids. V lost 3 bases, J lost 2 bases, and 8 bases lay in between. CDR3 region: CSARSGGNQPQHF. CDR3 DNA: TGCAGTGCTAGGTCTGGGGGCAATCAGCCCCAGCATTTT.

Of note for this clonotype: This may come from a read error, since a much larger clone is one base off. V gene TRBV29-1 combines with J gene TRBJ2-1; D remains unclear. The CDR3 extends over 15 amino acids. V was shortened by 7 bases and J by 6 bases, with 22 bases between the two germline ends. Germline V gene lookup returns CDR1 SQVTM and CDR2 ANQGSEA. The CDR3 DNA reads TGCAGCGCCCAGGTCGGAGTCAGCTCTTCCAATGAGCAGTTCTTC. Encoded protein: CSAQVGVSSSNEQFF.

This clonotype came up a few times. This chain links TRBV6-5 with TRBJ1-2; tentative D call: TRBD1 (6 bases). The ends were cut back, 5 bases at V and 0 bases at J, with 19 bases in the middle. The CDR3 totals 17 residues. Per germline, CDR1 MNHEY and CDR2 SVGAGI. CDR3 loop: CASSTRHRAESNYGYTF. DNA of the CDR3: TGTGCCAGCAGTACCCGACACAGGGCTGAATCTAACTATGGCTACACCTTC.

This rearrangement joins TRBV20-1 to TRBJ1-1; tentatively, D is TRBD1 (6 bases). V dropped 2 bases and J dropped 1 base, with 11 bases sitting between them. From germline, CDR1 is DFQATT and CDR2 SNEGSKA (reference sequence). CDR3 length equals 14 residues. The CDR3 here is CSARRGRGNTEAFF. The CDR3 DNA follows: TGCAGTGCTAGACGGGGGCGCGGGAACACTGAAGCTTTCTTT.

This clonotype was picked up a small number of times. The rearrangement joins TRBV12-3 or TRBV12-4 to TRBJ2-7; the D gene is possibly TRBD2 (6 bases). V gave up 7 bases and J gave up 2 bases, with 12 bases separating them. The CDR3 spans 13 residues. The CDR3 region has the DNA TGTGCCAGCACTTACGGGGGTCCCTACGAGCAGTACTTC. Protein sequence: CASTYGGPYEQYF.